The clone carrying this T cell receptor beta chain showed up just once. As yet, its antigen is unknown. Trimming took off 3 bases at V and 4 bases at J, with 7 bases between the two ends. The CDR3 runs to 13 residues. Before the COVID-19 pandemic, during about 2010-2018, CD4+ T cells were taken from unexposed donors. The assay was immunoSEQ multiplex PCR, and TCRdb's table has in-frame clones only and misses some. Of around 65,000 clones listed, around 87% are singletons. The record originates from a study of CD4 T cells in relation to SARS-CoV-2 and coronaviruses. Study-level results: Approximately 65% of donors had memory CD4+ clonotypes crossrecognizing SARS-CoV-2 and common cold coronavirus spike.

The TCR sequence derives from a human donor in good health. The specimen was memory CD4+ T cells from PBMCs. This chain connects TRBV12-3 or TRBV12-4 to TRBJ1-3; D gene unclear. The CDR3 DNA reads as TGTGCCAGCAGTTTGACTGCCGGAAACACCATATATTTT. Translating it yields CASSLTAGNTIYF.